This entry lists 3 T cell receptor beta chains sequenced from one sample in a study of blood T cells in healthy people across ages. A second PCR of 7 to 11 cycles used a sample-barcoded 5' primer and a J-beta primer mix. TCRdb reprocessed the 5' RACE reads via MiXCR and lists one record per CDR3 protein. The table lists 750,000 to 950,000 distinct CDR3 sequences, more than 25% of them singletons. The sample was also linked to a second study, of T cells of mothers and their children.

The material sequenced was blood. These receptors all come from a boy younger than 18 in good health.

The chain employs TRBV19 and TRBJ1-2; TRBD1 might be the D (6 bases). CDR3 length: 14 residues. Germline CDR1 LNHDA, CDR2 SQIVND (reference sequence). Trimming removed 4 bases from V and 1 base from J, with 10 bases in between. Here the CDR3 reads CASSRAGDNYGYTF. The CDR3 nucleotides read TGTGCCAGTAGTAGGGCAGGGGATAACTATGGCTACACCTTC.

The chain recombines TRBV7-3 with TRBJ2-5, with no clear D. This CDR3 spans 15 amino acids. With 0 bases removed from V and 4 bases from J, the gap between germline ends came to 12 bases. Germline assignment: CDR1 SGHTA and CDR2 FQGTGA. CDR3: CASSLTANHRETQYF. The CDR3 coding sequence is TGTGCCAGCAGCTTAACCGCCAACCACCGAGAGACCCAGTACTTC.

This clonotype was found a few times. This CDR3 reads CATSDRERGRDEQFF. CDR3 in DNA: TGTGCCACCAGTGATCGCGAGCGGGGACGTGATGAGCAGTTCTTC. V usage is TRBV24-1 and J usage is TRBJ2-5; 7 bases are shared with TRBD2. With the DNA end fitting TRBJ2-1 better, the J assignment may be wrong. The CDR3 extends over 15 amino acids. CDR1 and CDR2 (germline): KGHDR, SFDVKD.